The present T cell receptor (beta chain) was sequenced within a study of beta chain features in type 1 diabetes (dated by TCRdb to the late 2010s). A note on the overall study: Patients and healthy donors did not differ in mean age, gender distribution, total cell number or subset yield. Across all samples, 107,917,701 sorted cells were examined, and cell number per subset correlated strongly with RNA yield. Whereas all 28 donors provided naive and central memory subsets, regulatory and stem cell-like memory subsets were isolated from just 8 patients and roughly 8 healthy donors. In the study, recently diagnosed type 1 diabetes patients and matched healthy donors were compared on the TCRB repertoires of their sorted circulating CD4+ T cell subsets. Here is what the overall study found, with its caveats: Sequencing cDNA rather than genomic DNA could over-represent highly expressing activated cells, although activation and CD3 levels did not differ between groups. Shorter templates might be favored by PCR, yet because patient and control samples were amplified and corrected together, any such skew would affect both groups equally. Type 1 diabetes patients showed a moderate but significant shortening of TCRB CDR3 length in all four CD4+ subsets. The naive, central memory and regulatory TCRB repertoires appeared to resemble one another more closely among patients than among healthy donors. HLA sub-analyses involved small numbers of individuals, so any influence of HLA type on TCRB rearrangement remained unresolved. At VDJ recombination sites, type 1 diabetes patients had fewer insertions and more deleted nucleotides, which implies abnormalities in thymic rearrangement.

A single peripheral blood draw of around 0.11 L on average was collected from each donor into heparinised tubes. Using a panel that included CD45RO, CCR7, CD25, CD127, CD95 and CD27, naive, central memory, regulatory and stem cell-like memory CD4+ T cells were sorted on a BD FACSAria II. A purity above 95% was achieved for all sorted populations. PBMCs were isolated immediately by Lymphoprep density gradient centrifugation and stained directly without culture. So that batch effects would be minimized, each experiment stained and sorted samples in pairs, pairing one healthy donor with one patient. Of note for this clone: Its antigen is not yet known. Compared with germline, one end of the junction differs, possibly owing to a read error.

From its cysteine to its phenylalanine, the CDR3 spans 15 amino acids. Only the CDR3 part of the read is kept: 45 bases, read in frame from the first base. According to the germline V gene (reference sequence), CDR1 reads SSHAT and CDR2 reads FNYEAQ. The entire isolated RNA was reverse transcribed using the High Capacity cDNA Reverse Transcription Kit, and thus expressed TCRB transcripts were sequenced. Naive, central memory and regulatory T cell samples underwent deep immunoSEQ sequencing, averaging about 3.5 million total reads per sample. Sorted cells were lysed in RLT buffer, and RNA was extracted using DNase-treated RNeasy Micro or Mini kits according to cell number. To prevent cross-contamination, each cell subset was processed individually, whereas patient and healthy donor samples were processed jointly. The immunoSEQ multiplex PCR was used to amplify TCRB sequences from cDNA, generating 87-bp fragments that spanned the CDR3 region. The amplicons were sequenced using the Illumina HiSeq platform. The original pipeline was this. PCR bias was corrected computationally using synthetic template baselines, and reads within Hamming distance 2 were collapsed, with unmergeable singletons discarded. Reads were aligned against IMGT to assign V, D and J genes, CDR3 length and insertions or deletions at six rearrangement sites. Within each subset, clonotype counts were normalized to the number of sorted cells before true diversity and Gini coefficients were calculated with the tcR R package. Repertoire sharing was quantified using the overlap coefficient calculated on TCRB nucleotide sequences. As a proxy for the pre-selection repertoire, out-of-frame TCRB sequences from naive cells were analyzed. The clones in this table, taken by TCRdb from immuneACCESS, are in-frame only. Not every clone is retained; where verified, under half of the shortfall comes from an unresolved V gene, and the cause of the rest is unknown. The V and J calls and clone size were taken over from that table, and D and trimming were inferred from the DNA. Here the sample has 640,000 or so clones; over 12% occur a single time. The ten biggest clones cover just under 0.04% of the sample.

The sequence came from a man aged 18 to 35 with type 1 diabetes. The V gene is TRBV7-7 and the J gene is TRBJ2-1, with the D gene call left open. Sequencing used naive CD4+ T cells from blood. What this sample's cell subset or site label stands for: true naive CD4+ T cells. The CDR3 corresponds to CASSLERSSYNEQFF. The DNA sequence follows: TGTGCTAGCAGCTTAGAGAGGAGCTCCTACAATGAGCAGTTCTTC.